This T cell receptor (beta chain) stems from a study of PD-1 blockade in classical Hodgkin lymphoma. Relapse was seen in all patients after autologous stem cell transplantation, and brentuximab vedotin exposure was variable. The protocol was immunoSEQ multiplex PCR, while the TCRdb copy is restricted to in-frame clones and leaves out a portion. Of about 6,500 clones in the sample, 60% to 85% were seen once. Comments on this clone: The antigen is unknown.

Findings and limits, study-wide: Repertoire differences lack defined causes, possibly disease activity or prior therapy.

CDR1 SGHRS and CDR2 YFSETQ come from the germline V gene. The CDR3 length is 16 residues. V was clipped by 6 bases and J by 5 bases, with 20 bases between them. This material consisted of peripheral blood mononuclear cells (PBMCs), taken at baseline. This sequence originates from a human donor with classical Hodgkin lymphoma. The chain employs TRBV5-1 and TRBJ2-2; weak D call: TRBD2 (6 bases). CDR3 DNA sequence: TGCGCCAGCAAATTCGGAGGGAGTCAGAGTACCGGGGAGCTGTTTTTT. Translation: CASKFGGSQSTGELFF.